Below are 3 T cell receptor beta chains sequenced from a single sample in a study of shared clonotypes between healthy human individuals. Assay used: immunoSEQ multiplex PCR; TCRdb lists only in-frame clones, some missing. Counted here are around 2.5 million clones, roughly 93% occurring once; the ten biggest clones make up around 0.4%. Sequenced material: naive CD4+ T cells from PBMCs. Subset given: CD45RA+ positively selected. Receptors were obtained from a man between 18 and 29 years old in good health. Some clones in this sample may be carry-over from other donors' samples.

The rearrangement links TRBV10-1 to TRBJ1-6; TRBD1 might be the D (6 bases). Trimming cost V 1 base and J 8 bases, with 12 bases left between them. The CDR3 spans 15 residues. The germline CDR1 and CDR2 sequences are WNHNN and SYGVQD (reference sequence). The CDR3, as DNA: TGCGCCAGCAGTGAGTTAACCAGGGGTGATTCACCCCTCCACTTT. Translation gives CASSELTRGDSPLHF.

This sequence joins TRBV14 and TRBJ2-7; 8 bases agree with TRBD1. The germline gives CDR1 SGHDN, CDR2 FVKESK. CDR3 length: 14 amino acids. The V gene end was trimmed by 3 bases and the J gene end by 7 bases; junction bases not matched to a gene: 8. Here the CDR3 reads CASSHRGPGREQYF. The DNA of the CDR3 is TGTGCCAGCAGCCACAGGGGGCCGGGTAGGGAGCAGTACTTC.

The rearrangement links TRBV6-5 to TRBJ2-5; the D gene is possibly TRBD1 (5 bases). The CDR3 contains 13 residues. Trimming stripped 4 bases from V and 5 bases from J, with 11 bases between. Germline CDR1 MNHEY, CDR2 SVGAGI. The CDR3 sequence is CASSLQGLETQYF. The CDR3 coding sequence is TGTGCCAGCAGTTTGCAGGGTTTGGAGACCCAGTACTTC.